This T cell receptor (beta chain) was observed in a study of human T cells and chemical hapten exposure. The study's findings and limits: PT1 expanded TCR numbers tracked positively with patch test score.

One entry per CDR3 protein results from TCRdb running MiXCR on the RACE reads. Of more than 110,000 distinct CDR3 sequences listed, 10% to 15% are singletons. Time point indicated: patch test 2, 6 weeks after DPC sensitization. Treatment given: therapeutic diphenylcyclopropenone sensitization with weekly scalp DPC. Blood draws came first, before each patch test. This clonotype was counted a few times. Its antigen is as yet unknown. This TCR derives from a woman aged 50 to 65 with alopecia areata. Some clones in this sample may be carry-over from other donors' samples. The specimen comprised whole blood, sampled in connection with sensitization to the hapten diphenylcyclopropenone (DPC).

As DNA, the CDR3 is TGTGCCAGCAGGGGACAGAGATTCTACGAGCAGTACTTC. This translates into CASRGQRFYEQYF. The chain joins TRBV28 to TRBJ2-7; 7 positions match TRBD1. Germline V gives CDR1 MDHEN, CDR2 SYDVKM. V lost 6 bases to trimming and J lost 3 bases; unmatched junction nucleotides: 5. The length of the CDR3 is 13 residues.